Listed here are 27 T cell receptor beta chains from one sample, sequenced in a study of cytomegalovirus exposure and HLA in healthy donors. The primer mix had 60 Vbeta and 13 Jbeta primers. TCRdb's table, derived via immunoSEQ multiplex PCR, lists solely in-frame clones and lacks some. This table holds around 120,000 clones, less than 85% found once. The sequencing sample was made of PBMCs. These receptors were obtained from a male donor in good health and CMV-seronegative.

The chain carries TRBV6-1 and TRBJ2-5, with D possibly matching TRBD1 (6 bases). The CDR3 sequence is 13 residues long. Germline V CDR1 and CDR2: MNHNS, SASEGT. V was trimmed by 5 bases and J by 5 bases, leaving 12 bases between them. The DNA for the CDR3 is TGTGCCAGCAGTACTACAGGGCCCGAGACCCAGTACTTC. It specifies CASSTTGPETQYF.

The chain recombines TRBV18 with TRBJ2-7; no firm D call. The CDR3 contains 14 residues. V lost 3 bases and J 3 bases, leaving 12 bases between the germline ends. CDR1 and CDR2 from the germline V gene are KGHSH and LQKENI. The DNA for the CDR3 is TGTGCCAGCTCACCGTCGCGGAGATTCTACGAGCAGTACTTC. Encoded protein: CASSPSRRFYEQYF. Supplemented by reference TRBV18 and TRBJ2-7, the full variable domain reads NAGVMQNPRHLVRRRGQEARLRCSPMKGHSHVYWYRQLPEEGLKFMVYLQKENIIDESGMPKERFSAEFPKEGPSILRIQQVVRGDSAAYFCASSPSRRFYEQYFGPGTRLTVT.

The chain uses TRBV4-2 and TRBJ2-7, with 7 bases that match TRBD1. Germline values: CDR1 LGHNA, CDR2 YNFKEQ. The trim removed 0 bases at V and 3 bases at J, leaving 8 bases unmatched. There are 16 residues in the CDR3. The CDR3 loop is CASSQDFLGQNYEQYF. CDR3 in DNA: TGTGCCAGCAGCCAAGATTTTTTGGGACAGAACTACGAGCAGTACTTC.

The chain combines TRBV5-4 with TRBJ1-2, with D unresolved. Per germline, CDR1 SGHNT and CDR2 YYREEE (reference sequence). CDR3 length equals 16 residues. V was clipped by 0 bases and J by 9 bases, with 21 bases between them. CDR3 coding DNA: TGTGCCAGCAGCTTGGAAGGAGGGAGAACCAGCAGAAGCTACACCTTC. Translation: CASSLEGGRTSRSYTF.

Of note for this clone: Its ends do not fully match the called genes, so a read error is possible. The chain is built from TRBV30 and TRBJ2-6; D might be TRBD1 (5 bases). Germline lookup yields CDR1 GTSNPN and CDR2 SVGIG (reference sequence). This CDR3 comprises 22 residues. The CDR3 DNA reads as TGTGCCTGGAGTGTAAAGTTTGTCTGGAGAACAGCTTCATTCTCTGGGGCCAACGGCCTGACTTTC. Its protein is CAWSVKFVWRTASFSGANGLTF.

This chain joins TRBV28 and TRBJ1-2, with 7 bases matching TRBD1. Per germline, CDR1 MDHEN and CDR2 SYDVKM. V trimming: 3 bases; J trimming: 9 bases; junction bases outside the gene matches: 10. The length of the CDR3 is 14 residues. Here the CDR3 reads CASSFAGGRQSYTF. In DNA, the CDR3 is TGTGCCAGCAGTTTTGCAGGGGGACGTCAGAGCTACACCTTC.

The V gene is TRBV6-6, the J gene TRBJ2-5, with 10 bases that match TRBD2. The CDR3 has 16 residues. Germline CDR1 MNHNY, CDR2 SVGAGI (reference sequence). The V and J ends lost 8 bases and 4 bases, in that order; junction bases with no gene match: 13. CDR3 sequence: CASRSGRPVRAETQYF. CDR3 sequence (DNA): TGTGCCAGCCGTAGCGGGAGGCCCGTGAGGGCAGAGACCCAGTACTTC.

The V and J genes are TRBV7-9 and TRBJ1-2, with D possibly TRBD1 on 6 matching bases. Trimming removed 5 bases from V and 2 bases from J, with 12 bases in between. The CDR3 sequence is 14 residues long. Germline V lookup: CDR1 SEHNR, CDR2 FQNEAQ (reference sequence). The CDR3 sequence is CASSPGQGNYGYTF. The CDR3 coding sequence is TGTGCCAGCAGCCCCGGGCAGGGGAACTATGGCTACACCTTC.

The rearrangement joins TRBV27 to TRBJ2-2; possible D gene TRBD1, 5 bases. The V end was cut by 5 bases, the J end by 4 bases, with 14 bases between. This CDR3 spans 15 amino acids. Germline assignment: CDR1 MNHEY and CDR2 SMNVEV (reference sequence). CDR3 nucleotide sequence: TGTGCCAGCAGTCTTAGGACACAACCCACCGGGGAGCTGTTTTTT. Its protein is CASSLRTQPTGELFF.

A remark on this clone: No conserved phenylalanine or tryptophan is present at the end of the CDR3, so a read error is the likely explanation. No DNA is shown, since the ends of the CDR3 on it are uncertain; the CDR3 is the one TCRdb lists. The CDR3 sequence: CASSIVEK. The gene calls are TRBV19 and TRBJ1-1. Germline lookup yields CDR1 LNHDA and CDR2 SQIVND (reference sequence). The length of the CDR3 is 8 amino acids, counting both ends.

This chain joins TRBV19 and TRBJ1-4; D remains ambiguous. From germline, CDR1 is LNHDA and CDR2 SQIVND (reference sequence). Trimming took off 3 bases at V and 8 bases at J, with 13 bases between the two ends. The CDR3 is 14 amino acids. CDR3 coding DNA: TGTGCCAGTAGTATGAGGCGGCTAAGAGAAAAACTGTTTTTT. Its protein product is CASSMRRLREKLFF. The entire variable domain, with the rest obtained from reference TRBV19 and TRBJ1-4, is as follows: DGGITQSPKYLFRKEGQNVTLSCEQNLNHDAMYWYRQDPGQGLRLIYYSQIVNDFQKGDIAEGYSVSREKKESFPLTVTSAQKNPTAFYLCASSMRRLREKLFFGSGTQLSVL.

Here the CDR3 DNA reads TGTGCCAGCAGCTCCCGGACTAGCGGGAGGACGACCTACGAGCAGTACTTC. The encoded protein is CASSSRTSGRTTYEQYF. This chain joins TRBV13 and TRBJ2-7; 14 nucleotides line up with TRBD2. V lost 4 bases, J lost 2 bases, and 7 bases stayed unmatched. Germline loops: CDR1 PRHDT, CDR2 FYEKMQ (reference sequence). The CDR3 consists of 17 residues.

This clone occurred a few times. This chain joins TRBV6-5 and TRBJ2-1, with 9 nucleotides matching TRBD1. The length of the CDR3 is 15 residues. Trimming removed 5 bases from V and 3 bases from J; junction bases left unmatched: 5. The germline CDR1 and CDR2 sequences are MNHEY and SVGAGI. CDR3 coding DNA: TGTGCCAGCAGTAGGGGGGACAGGGACTACAATGAGCAGTTCTTC. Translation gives CASSRGDRDYNEQFF.

The CDR3 bases are TGTGCCAGCAGCCAAGATGGGGACAGGGGGCGAGGTGAAGCTTTCTTT. Its protein product is CASSQDGDRGRGEAFF. The chain carries TRBV4-2 and TRBJ1-1; the match to TRBD1 covers 12 bases. The CDR3 is made up of 16 amino acids. Per the germline V gene, CDR1 is LGHNA and CDR2 is YNFKEQ. V trimming: 0 bases; J trimming: 7 bases; junction bases outside the gene matches: 6.

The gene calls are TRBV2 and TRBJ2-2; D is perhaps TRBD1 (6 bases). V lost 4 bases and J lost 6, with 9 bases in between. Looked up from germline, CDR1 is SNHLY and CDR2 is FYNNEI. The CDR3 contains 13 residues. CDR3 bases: TGTGCCAGCAGTGGCAGGGGCCCCGGGGAGCTGTTTTTT. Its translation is CASSGRGPGELFF.

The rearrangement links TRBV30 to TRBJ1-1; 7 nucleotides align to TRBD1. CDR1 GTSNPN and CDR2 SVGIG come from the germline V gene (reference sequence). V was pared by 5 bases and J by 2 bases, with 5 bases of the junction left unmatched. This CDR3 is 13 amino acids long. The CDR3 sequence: CAWGRDSNTEAFF. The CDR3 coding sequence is TGTGCCTGGGGCCGGGACAGTAACACTGAAGCTTTCTTT.

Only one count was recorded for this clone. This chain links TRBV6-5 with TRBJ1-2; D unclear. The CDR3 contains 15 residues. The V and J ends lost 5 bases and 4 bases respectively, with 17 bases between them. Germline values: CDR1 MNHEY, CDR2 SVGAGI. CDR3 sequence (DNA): TGTGCCAGCAGTCGCCCCCGGAGTTATAGCTATGGCTACACCTTC. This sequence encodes CASSRPRSYSYGYTF.

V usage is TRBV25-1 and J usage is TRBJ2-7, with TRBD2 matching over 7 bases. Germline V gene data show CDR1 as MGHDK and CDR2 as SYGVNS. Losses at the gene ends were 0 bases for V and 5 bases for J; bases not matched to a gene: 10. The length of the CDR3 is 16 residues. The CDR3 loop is CASSEYKGGSLNEQYF. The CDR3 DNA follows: TGTGCCAGCAGTGAATACAAGGGCGGGAGTCTCAACGAGCAGTACTTC.

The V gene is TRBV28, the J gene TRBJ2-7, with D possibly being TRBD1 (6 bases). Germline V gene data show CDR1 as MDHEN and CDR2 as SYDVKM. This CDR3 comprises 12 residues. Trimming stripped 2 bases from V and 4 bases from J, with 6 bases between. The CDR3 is CASSLQGYEQYF. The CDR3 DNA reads TGTGCCAGCAGTTTACAGGGGTACGAGCAGTACTTC.

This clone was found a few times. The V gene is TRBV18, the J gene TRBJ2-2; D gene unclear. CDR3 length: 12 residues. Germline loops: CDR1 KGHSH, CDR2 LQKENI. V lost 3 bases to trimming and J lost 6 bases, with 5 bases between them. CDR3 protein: CASSPLAGELFF. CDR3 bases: TGTGCCAGCTCACCCCTCGCCGGGGAGCTGTTTTTT.

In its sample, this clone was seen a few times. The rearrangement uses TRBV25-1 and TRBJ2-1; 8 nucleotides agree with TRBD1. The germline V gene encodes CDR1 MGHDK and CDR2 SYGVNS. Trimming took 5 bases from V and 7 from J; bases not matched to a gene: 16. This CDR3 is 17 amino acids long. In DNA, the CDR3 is TGTGCCAGCAGTAGAACGTCACGGGACAGGAGGTGGAATGAGCAGTTCTTC. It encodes CASSRTSRDRRWNEQFF.

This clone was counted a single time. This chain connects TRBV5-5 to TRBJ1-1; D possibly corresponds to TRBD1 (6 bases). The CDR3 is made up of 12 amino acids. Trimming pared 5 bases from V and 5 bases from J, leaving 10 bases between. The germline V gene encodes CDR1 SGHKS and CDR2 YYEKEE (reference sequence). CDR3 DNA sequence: TGTGCCAGCAGTCCTCAGGGGACTGAAGCTTTCTTT. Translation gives CASSPQGTEAFF.

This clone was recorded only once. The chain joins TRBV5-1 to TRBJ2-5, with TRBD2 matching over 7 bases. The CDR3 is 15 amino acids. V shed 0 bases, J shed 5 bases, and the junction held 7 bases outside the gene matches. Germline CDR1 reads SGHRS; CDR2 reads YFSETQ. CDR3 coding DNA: TGCGCCAGCAGCTTGGCGGGAGGCACTCGCGAGACCCAGTACTTC. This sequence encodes CASSLAGGTRETQYF.

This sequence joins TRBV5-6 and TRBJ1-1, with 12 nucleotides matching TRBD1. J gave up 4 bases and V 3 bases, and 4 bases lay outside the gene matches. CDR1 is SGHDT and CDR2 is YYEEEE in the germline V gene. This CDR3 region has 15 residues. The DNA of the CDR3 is TGTGCCAGCAGCTACGGGACAGGGGGCCTCACTGAAGCTTTCTTT. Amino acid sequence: CASSYGTGGLTEAFF.

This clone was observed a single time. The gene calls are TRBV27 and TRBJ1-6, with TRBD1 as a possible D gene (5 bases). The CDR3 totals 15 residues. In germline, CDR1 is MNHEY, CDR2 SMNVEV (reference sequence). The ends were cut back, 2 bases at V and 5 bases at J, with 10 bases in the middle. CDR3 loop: CASSLLAGNNSPLHF. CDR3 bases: TGTGCCAGCAGTTTACTGGCAGGGAATAATTCACCCCTCCACTTT.

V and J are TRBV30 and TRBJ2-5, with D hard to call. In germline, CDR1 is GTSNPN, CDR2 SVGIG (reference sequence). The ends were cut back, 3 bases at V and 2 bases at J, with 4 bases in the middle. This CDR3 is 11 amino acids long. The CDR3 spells CAWSKQETQYF. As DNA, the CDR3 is TGTGCCTGGAGCAAACAAGAGACCCAGTACTTC.

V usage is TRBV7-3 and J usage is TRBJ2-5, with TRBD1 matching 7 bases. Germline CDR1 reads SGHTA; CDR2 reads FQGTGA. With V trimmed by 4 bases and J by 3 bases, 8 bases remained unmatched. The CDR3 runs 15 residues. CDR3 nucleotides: TGTGCCAGCAGCTGGACTGGGACAGCTAAAGAGACCCAGTACTTC. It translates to CASSWTGTAKETQYF.